This TCR beta chain comes out of a study of cytomegalovirus exposure and HLA in healthy donors. The study, taken as a whole, reports: Whilst most TCR sequences proved rare, a subset of public TCRs occurred across many donors.

The CDR3 contains 14 residues. Trimming at V came to 5 bases and at J to 9 bases, leaving 2 bases not matched to a gene. CDR1 and CDR2 (germline): MNHNS, SASEGT. On this clone itself: The antigen is undetermined.

PCR employed 60 Vbeta and 13 Jbeta primers. Libraries were prepared by immunoSEQ multiplex PCR; TCRdb keeps only in-frame clonotypes and omits some of them. The sample holds fewer than 90,000 clones; over 60% are singletons and the top ten take 3.7%. The sample consisted of PBMCs. V and J are TRBV6-1 and TRBJ2-1; 15 bases match TRBD2. The TCR comes from a young man in good health and CMV-seronegative. CDR3 region: CASSWGLAGGEQFF. The CDR3 bases are TGTGCCAGCAGTTGGGGACTAGCGGGAGGTGAGCAGTTCTTC.